The sequence of this TCR beta chain was determined in a study of blood T cell repertoires in COVID-19. In the study overall: Both acute and convalescent COVID-19 samples were obtained from the United States, Italy and Spain. Sample material is recorded as cDNA or gDNA derived from T cells, B-cell-depleted T cells, or PBMCs.

In the original analysis: The authors estimated nucleated cell counts from reference gene primer amplification. Produced via immunoSEQ multiplex PCR; TCRdb's table is partial and in-frame only. That table gives V, J and clone size, and the DNA gave D and trimming. This sample yields around 88,000 clones, of which 85% to 95% are seen a single time; roughly 1.7% belongs to the top ten. The receptor's source is a man between 60 and 70 years old with acute or convalescent COVID-19. Sequencing was carried out using peripheral blood.

The CDR3 reads CASSLMGGQDYEQYF. CDR3 bases: TGTGCCAGCAGCCTCATGGGGGGACAGGACTACGAGCAGTACTTC. The rearrangement links TRBV7-8 to TRBJ2-7; 8 bases fit TRBD1. The junction had 9 bases not matched to a gene; V was cut back by 5 bases and J by 3 bases. CDR3 length equals 15 residues. The germline V gene has CDR1 SGHVS and CDR2 FQNEAQ.